This T cell receptor beta chain was recovered during a study of response to subunit inactivated influenza vaccine. V gave up 5 bases and J gave up 6 bases, with 11 bases separating them. The CDR3 consists of 13 residues. TCRdb redid the calling of the RT-PCR reads with MiXCR, one entry per CDR3 protein. This table holds hundreds of thousands of distinct CDR3 sequences, 15% to 19% found once. This receptor was identified in a man aged 45-60 years who received an inactivated influenza vaccine. The sequences come from PBMCs from blood, collected about 11 days after vaccination. The gene calls are TRBV12-3 or TRBV12-4 and TRBJ2-1, with D possibly matching TRBD1 (5 bases). CDR3 nucleotide sequence: TGTGCCAGCAGTCCAGGGAAGAGCAATGAGCAGTTCTTC. Its translation is CASSPGKSNEQFF.